The present T cell receptor (beta chain) was sequenced within a study of siplizumab effects on memory and regulatory T cells. Germline CDR1 and CDR2: MNHEY and SMNVEV (reference sequence). This CDR3 is 15 amino acids long. J was trimmed by 4 bases and V by 2 bases; bases with no gene match: 3. Study-wide findings and caveats: Suppression by proliferating Tregs derived from siplizumab cultures was not verified. Only a minority of proliferating CD4+ or CD8+ clones had an assignable naive or memory phenotype, with roughly 75-96% lacking one. The study found that mappable alloreactive CD4+ clones averaged 68.8% Treg-derived with siplizumab and roughly 30% in controls.

Comment on this clone: Its antigen is currently unknown.

Produced via immunoSEQ multiplex PCR; TCRdb's table is partial and in-frame only. The data hold 90,000 to 120,000 clones, with 91% observed a single time. The chain combines TRBV27 with TRBJ2-1; 9 nucleotides align to TRBD2. This TCR was recovered from a human donor in good health. Some clones in this sample may be carry-over from other donors' samples. Material for sequencing was CD4+ T cells sorted from blood. The CDR3 is CASSLAGGPYNEQFF. The CDR3 DNA reads TGTGCCAGCAGTTTAGCGGGAGGGCCTTACAATGAGCAGTTCTTC.